One and the same sample provided the 28 T cell receptor beta chains below, sequenced in a study of breast tumors, draining lymph nodes, adjacent tissues. Breast cancer patients provided tissue from their axillary draining lymph nodes. TCRdb itself ran the multiplex PCR reads through MiXCR, one entry per CDR3 protein. The top ten hold more than 1.3% of the sample, which has about 230,000 distinct CDR3 sequences, about 30% seen once. The sample consisted of axillary lymph node tissue. The receptors were gathered from a female donor with breast cancer. Some clones in this sample may be carry-over from other donors' samples.

A word on this clonotype: At one end, the junction sequence differs from germline, possibly due to a read error. CDR3 loop: CSAPGTSGSSTGELLF. For the CDR3, the DNA is TGCAGTGCGCCCGGGACTAGCGGGAGTTCCACCGGGGAGCTGCTTTTT. The chain couples TRBV20-1 to TRBJ2-2; 14 bases are shared with TRBD2. Germline V gene sequence: CDR1 DFQATT, CDR2 SNEGSKA (reference sequence). The CDR3 spans 16 residues.

This clonotype was detected only a few times. Given a much more abundant clone one base away, this may be a read error. The gene calls are TRBV20-1 and TRBJ2-7; tentative D call: TRBD2 (6 bases). Germline loops: CDR1 DFQATT, CDR2 SNEGSKA (reference sequence). The CDR3 consists of 14 residues. V was cut by 1 base and J by 6 bases, with 16 bases left in between. The CDR3 reads CSARVGGRSSEQYF. The CDR3 DNA reads TGCAGTGCTAGAGTCGGTGGGAGGTCGTCCGAGCAGTACTTC.

Only a few counts were recorded for this clonotype. With a much larger clone just one base away, this may be a read error. The J gene is TRBJ1-5, the V gene TRBV6-1; tentative D call: TRBD1 (6 bases). The germline gives CDR1 MNHNS, CDR2 SASEGT. V lost 5 bases and J lost 5, with 10 bases in between. The CDR3 is 13 amino acids. The CDR3 DNA sequence: TGTGCCAGCAGTCAGGGGACACATCAGCCCCAGCATTTT. This translates into CASSQGTHQPQHF.

In this sample, this clonotype turned up many times. This rearrangement joins TRBV28 to TRBJ2-3; TRBD1 matches 9 bases. CDR1 MDHEN and CDR2 SYDVKM come from the germline V gene. This CDR3 has 16 residues. The trim removed 3 bases at V and 3 bases at J, leaving 7 bases unmatched. The CDR3 sequence is CASSFVVTGGTDTQYF. CDR3 bases: TGTGCCAGCAGTTTCGTTGTGACAGGGGGGACAGATACGCAGTATTTT.

On this clonotype: One base away lies a much larger clone, so this may be a sequencing read error. The chain employs TRBV5-1 and TRBJ2-1; 8 bases are a match to TRBD1. This CDR3 has 16 amino acids. In germline, CDR1 is SGHRS, CDR2 YFSETQ. The ends lost 3 bases at V and 10 bases at J; junction bases unmatched: 15. CDR3 DNA: TGCGCCAGCAGCTGGACAGGGTCCTCGACGTTTAACGAGCAGTTCTTC. Translated, it gives CASSWTGSSTFNEQFF.

The chain uses TRBV15 and TRBJ2-7, with 11 bases matching TRBD2. V lost 11 bases to trimming and J lost 5 bases; unmatched junction nucleotides: 5. The CDR3 loop spans 12 amino acids. Germline V CDR1 and CDR2: LNHNV, YYDKDF (reference sequence). The CDR3 loop is CAPRLAGHEQYF. CDR3 DNA sequence: TGTGCCCCTAGACTAGCGGGACACGAGCAGTACTTC.

This clonotype was picked up many times. The chain is built from TRBV9 and TRBJ2-4; D unresolved. This CDR3 contains 13 residues. V lost 4 bases and J lost 1, with 6 bases in between. Germline CDR1 reads SGDLS; CDR2 reads YYNGEE. This chain's CDR3 is CASSRTAKNIQYF. CDR3 nucleotide sequence: TGTGCCAGCAGCAGAACGGCCAAAAACATTCAGTACTTC.

This clonotype appeared many times. The chain links TRBV5-1 to TRBJ1-4, with D possibly TRBD1 on 5 matching bases. CDR3 size: 15 residues. Germline V gives CDR1 SGHRS, CDR2 YFSETQ. Trimming pared 4 bases from V and 8 bases from J, leaving 18 bases between. The CDR3 here is CASSGTGNKGEKLFF. CDR3 sequence (DNA): TGCGCCAGCAGCGGTACGGGAAATAAGGGGGAAAAACTGTTTTTT.

This clonotype was detected many times. Given a much more abundant clone one base away, this may be a read error. The V and J genes are TRBV6-6 and TRBJ2-6; D is undetermined. The V gene's germline CDR1 is MNHNY and CDR2 SVGAGI (reference sequence). The V end was cut by 6 bases, the J end by 0 bases, with 9 bases between. CDR3 length: 15 residues. CDR3 coding DNA: TGTGCCAGCAGGCGCGGCTCCTCTGGGGCCAACGTCCTGACTTTC. This translates into CASRRGSSGANVLTF.

V and J are TRBV7-8 and TRBJ1-5; 8 bases line up with TRBD1. The CDR3 contains 16 residues. With 5 bases clipped from V and 7 bases from J, the junction kept 13 bases outside the gene matches. Germline CDR1 reads SGHVS; CDR2 reads FQNEAQ. For the CDR3, the DNA is TGTGCCAGCAGCCCCTATGGGCAGGGGGCACGGCAGCCCCAGCATTTT. This codes for CASSPYGQGARQPQHF.

This clonotype was seen repeatedly, ten times or more. This chain connects TRBV20-1 to TRBJ1-2; TRBD1 might be the D (6 bases). V was clipped by 6 bases and J by 4 bases, with 15 bases between them. The CDR3 is made up of 13 amino acids. Germline CDR1 DFQATT, CDR2 SNEGSKA (reference sequence). The CDR3 DNA sequence: TGCAGTGCCCTGGGGGGGGCGGGCTATGGCTACACCTTC. This translates into CSALGGAGYGYTF.

This clonotype was recorded a few times. The chain couples TRBV6-1 to TRBJ2-3, with 12 bases identical to TRBD1. Germline V gene data show CDR1 as MNHNS and CDR2 as SASEGT. CDR3 length equals 16 residues. With 6 bases clipped from V and 6 bases from J, the junction kept 10 bases outside the gene matches. CDR3 region: CASRKGTGGMADTQYF. The DNA of the CDR3 is TGTGCCAGCAGGAAGGGGACAGGGGGCATGGCGGATACGCAGTATTTT.

The V gene is TRBV5-6, the J gene TRBJ2-3; D may be TRBD1 or TRBD2 (5 bases each). The CDR3 consists of 13 residues. The V gene's germline CDR1 is SGHDT and CDR2 YYEEEE. Trimming took off 3 bases at V and 5 bases at J, with 10 bases between the two ends. The CDR3 DNA reads TGTGCCAGCAGCTCCGGGACGGTAGATACGCAGTATTTT. Translating gives CASSSGTVDTQYF.

This clonotype came up many times. The chain recombines TRBV10-2 with TRBJ2-7, with a tentative D call TRBD2 (6 bases). CDR1 WSHSY and CDR2 SAAADI come from the germline V gene. Trimming left V 5 bases short and J 2 bases short, with 10 bases between. The CDR3 sequence is 13 residues long. CDR3 DNA sequence: TGCGCCAGCAGTTGGGACTTTACCTACGAGCAGTACTTC. Its protein product is CASSWDFTYEQYF.

On this clonotype: It may be a read error: a sequence one base away is much more abundant. The chain has TRBV14 and TRBJ2-7; D not certain. Germline CDR1 SGHDN, CDR2 FVKESK. The CDR3 has 14 residues. The CDR3 reads CASSHQEVSYEQSF. CDR3 DNA: TGTGCCAGCAGCCATCAAGAGGTATCCTACGAGCAGTCCTTC. Combining the CDR3 with reference TRBV14 and TRBJ2-7 gives the whole variable domain EAGVTQFPSHSVIEKGQTVTLRCDPISGHDNLYWYRRVMGKEIKFLLHFVKESKQDESGMPNNRFLAERTGGTYSTLKVQPAELEDSGVYFCASSHQEVSYEQSFGPGTRLTVT.

In its sample, this clonotype was seen a few times. A much larger clonotype is one base distant, so this may be a read error. V gene TRBV20-1 combines with J gene TRBJ2-7; D tentatively fits TRBD1 or TRBD2 (5 bases each). The CDR3 spans 14 residues. Germline CDR1 reads DFQATT; CDR2 reads SNEGSKA (reference sequence). Here the CDR3 DNA reads TGCAGTGCTCCTAAGGGGACCGGCTCCTCCGAGCAGTACTTC. Amino acid sequence: CSAPKGTGSSEQYF.

This chain uses TRBV20-1 with TRBJ2-5; D might be TRBD1 (6 bases). The CDR3 contains 14 residues. Germline CDR1 reads DFQATT; CDR2 reads SNEGSKA (reference sequence). V shed 3 bases and J shed 1 base, with 12 bases lying between them. In DNA form, the CDR3 reads TGCAGTGCTAGCACCAGGGGAGCCCAAGAGACCCAGTACTTC. Its protein is CSASTRGAQETQYF.

The chain couples TRBV12-3 or TRBV12-4 to TRBJ2-5; possible D gene TRBD1, 6 bases. The V and J ends lost 6 bases and 5 bases respectively, with 16 bases between them. The CDR3 is 14 amino acids. The chain's CDR3 is CASSLTQGWETQYF. In DNA form, the CDR3 reads TGTGCCAGCAGCCTCACTCAGGGGTGGGAGACCCAGTACTTC.

This clonotype was counted at least ten times. This chain connects TRBV9 to TRBJ2-3; a possible D gene is TRBD1 (6 bases). The germline V gene has CDR1 SGDLS and CDR2 YYNGEE. V lost 4 bases and J lost 3, with 12 bases in between. The CDR3 loop spans 14 amino acids. CDR3 region: CASSFRTVTDTQYF. In DNA form, the CDR3 reads TGTGCCAGCAGCTTTCGGACAGTAACAGATACGCAGTATTTT.

The gene calls are TRBV20-1 and TRBJ1-5, with 8 bases aligning to TRBD1. This CDR3 comprises 12 residues. The ends lost 5 bases at V and 11 bases at J; junction bases unmatched: 8. CDR1 and CDR2 (germline): DFQATT, SNEGSKA (reference sequence). Here the CDR3 reads CSAGTGGKTQHF. The DNA for the CDR3 is TGCAGTGCTGGGACAGGAGGAAAGACCCAGCATTTT.

This clonotype showed up many times. The CDR3, as DNA: TGTGCCAGCAGCTCGGGACTAGCGGAGTACCAAGAGACCCAGTACTTC. The encoded protein is CASSSGLAEYQETQYF. The V gene is TRBV11-2, the J gene TRBJ2-5; TRBD2 matches 11 bases. In germline, CDR1 is SGHAT, CDR2 FQNNGV. V was clipped by 4 bases and J by 0 bases; unmatched bases: 4. The CDR3 is 16 residues long.

This clonotype showed up many times. This chain connects TRBV18 to TRBJ2-5; D unclear. The V end was cut by 1 base, the J end by 1 base, with 4 bases between. CDR1 KGHSH and CDR2 LQKENI come from the germline V gene. CDR3 length: 13 amino acids. The CDR3 nucleotides are TGTGCCAGCTCACCACTTCCCCAAGAGACCCAGTACTTC. Its translation is CASSPLPQETQYF.

The sample holds a few counts of this clonotype. The V call is TRBV7-2, the J call TRBJ1-1; D perhaps matches TRBD1 (5 bases). The CDR3 has 13 amino acids. V was trimmed by 5 bases and J by 4 bases, leaving 11 bases between them. CDR1 and CDR2 (germline): SGHTA, FQGNSA. The CDR3 region is CASSDQGSTEAFF. DNA of the CDR3: TGTGCCAGCAGCGACCAGGGTAGCACTGAAGCTTTCTTT.

This clonotype came up many times. The rearrangement uses TRBV6-1 and TRBJ2-3; TRBD2 matches at 8 bases. The junction had 5 bases not matched to a gene; V was cut back by 1 base and J by 2 bases. Germline assignment: CDR1 MNHNS and CDR2 SASEGT. The CDR3 is 16 amino acids. CDR3 sequence: CASSEGLAGFTDTQYF. Here the CDR3 DNA reads TGTGCCAGCAGTGAAGGTCTAGCGGGCTTCACAGATACGCAGTATTTT.

This clonotype was detected only a few times. This chain joins TRBV6-1 and TRBJ2-7; the match to TRBD2 covers 8 bases. With V trimmed by 7 bases and J by 2 bases, 10 bases remained unmatched. The V gene's germline CDR1 is MNHNS and CDR2 SASEGT. The CDR3 has 15 amino acids. CDR3 DNA sequence: TGTGCCAGCACCACGGTTAGCGGGACCACCTACGAGCAGTACTTC. Protein product: CASTTVSGTTYEQYF.

This clonotype appeared many times. J is TRBJ1-2 and V is TRBV7-8; D is perhaps TRBD1 (6 bases). Germline loops: CDR1 SGHVS, CDR2 FQNEAQ. This CDR3 comprises 16 residues. Trimming stripped 1 base from V and 4 bases from J, with 16 bases between. The CDR3 protein is CASSLDAGERGYGYTF. DNA of the CDR3: TGTGCCAGCAGCTTAGACGCAGGGGAGCGAGGCTATGGCTACACCTTC.

The rearrangement links TRBV29-1 to TRBJ1-3; D unclear. CDR3 length: 17 residues. Germline-derived CDR1 and CDR2 are SQVTM and ANQGSEA. Between the trimmed V and J ends, which lost 5 bases and 0 bases, there was a span of 20 bases. The CDR3 here is CSVLDTYEQYSGNTIYF. In DNA form, the CDR3 reads TGCAGCGTTCTCGATACCTACGAGCAGTACTCTGGAAACACCATATATTTT.

This clonotype was counted many times. The chain uses TRBV25-1 and TRBJ2-5; D may be TRBD2 (5 bases). Germline CDR1 is MGHDK and CDR2 is SYGVNS. CDR3 length equals 12 residues. Trimming removed 4 bases at V and 5 bases at J, with 8 bases between. The CDR3 loop reads CASSVGGETQYF. The CDR3 coding sequence is TGTGCCAGCAGTGTAGGCGGGGAGACCCAGTACTTC.